This TCR beta chain came from a study of blood T cell repertoires in COVID-19. Study-wide background: The samples span acute and convalescent COVID-19 from the United States, Italy and Spain. T cells, B-cell-depleted T cells, or PBMCs supplied cDNA or gDNA.

The length of the CDR3 is 16 residues. CDR1 is MNHEY, CDR2 SMNVEV, per germline (reference sequence). J gave up 2 bases and V 1 base, and 4 bases lay outside the gene matches. Generated by immunoSEQ multiplex PCR, the TCRdb table keeps only in-frame clones and is missing some. The data show about 140,000 clones, approximately 80% seen once. The sequenced sample was peripheral blood. The receptor was isolated from a man aged 45-60 years with acute or convalescent COVID-19. The chain couples TRBV27 to TRBJ2-3, with 9 bases lining up with TRBD2. CDR3 loop: CASSLWLAGTTDTQYF. In DNA form, the CDR3 reads TGTGCCAGCAGTTTATGGCTAGCGGGGACCACAGATACGCAGTATTTT.